These 26 T cell receptor beta chains came from one sample sequenced in a study of beta chain features in type 1 diabetes. What was sequenced were expressed TCRB transcripts, since all of the isolated RNA had been reverse transcribed. Libraries were prepared by immunoSEQ multiplex PCR; TCRdb keeps only in-frame clonotypes and omits some of them. The table shows about 44,000 clones, with under 65% occurring only once. Sequenced material: Tregs from blood. Receptors originate from a woman aged 18-29 years in good health.

This chain connects TRBV7-9 to TRBJ2-7; 7 bases line up with TRBD2. Per germline, CDR1 SEHNR and CDR2 FQNEAQ (reference sequence). The length of the CDR3 is 14 residues. V shed 5 bases and J 0 bases; nucleotides not matched to a gene: 4. For the CDR3, the DNA is TGTGCCAGCAGCCCCCGGACTAGCTCCTACGAGCAGTACTTC. Encoded protein: CASSPRTSSYEQYF.

V usage is TRBV7-6 and J usage is TRBJ2-1, with a weak D call TRBD1 (5 bases). CDR1 SGHVS and CDR2 FNYEAQ come from the germline V gene. The CDR3 runs 14 residues. Trimming pared 3 bases from V and 11 bases from J, leaving 17 bases between. CDR3 protein: CASSLTTAASQQFF. In DNA, the CDR3 is TGTGCCAGCAGCTTGACGACAGCCGCTAGTCAGCAGTTCTTC.

The chain employs TRBV14 and TRBJ2-2, with 12 bases matching TRBD2. The J segment lost 0 bases and the V segment lost 0 bases, leaving 8 bases of the junction unmatched. From germline, CDR1 is SGHDN and CDR2 FVKESK. The CDR3 covers 20 residues. DNA of the CDR3: TGTGCCAGCAGCCAAGAAGGGCGACTAGCGGGGGTGACGAACACCGGGGAGCTGTTTTTT. It is translated as CASSQEGRLAGVTNTGELFF.

This CDR3 reads CSVLEGTSGRNEQFF. Written as DNA, the CDR3 is TGCAGCGTTCTTGAAGGTACTAGCGGGAGAAATGAGCAGTTCTTC. The chain recombines TRBV29-1 with TRBJ2-1; TRBD2 matches 11 bases. Per the germline V gene, CDR1 is SQVTM and CDR2 is ANQGSEA. V shed 5 bases, J shed 7 bases, and the junction held 10 bases outside the gene matches. This CDR3 contains 15 residues.

CDR3 coding DNA: TGTGCCACCCAAAATTTTGTGGGGAAAGGGGCTAGCACAGATACGCAGTATTTT. Encoded protein: CATQNFVGKGASTDTQYF. The chain combines TRBV15 with TRBJ2-3; a weak D match, TRBD1 (5 bases). CDR1 is LNHNV, CDR2 YYDKDF, per germline (reference sequence). V was cut by 8 bases and J by 0 bases, with 24 bases left in between. This CDR3 comprises 18 residues. Looking up the rest from reference TRBV15 and TRBJ2-3 gives the full variable domain: DAMVIQNPRYQVTQFGKPVTLSCSQTLNHNVMYWYQQKSSQAPKLLFHYYDKDFNNEADTPDNFQSRRPNTSFCFLDIRSPGLGDTAMYLCATQNFVGKGASTDTQYFGPGTRLTVL.

This clone was observed a few times. The genes are TRBV28 and TRBJ2-1, with TRBD1 matching 7 bases. This CDR3 comprises 14 residues. V shed 6 bases and J 8 bases; nucleotides not matched to a gene: 10. CDR1 is MDHEN and CDR2 is SYDVKM in the germline V gene. CDR3 DNA: TGTGCCAGCAGCTTAACAGGGGTCTGGGATGAGCAGTTCTTC. This gives the protein CASSLTGVWDEQFF. Looking up the rest from reference TRBV28 and TRBJ2-1 gives the full variable domain: DVKVTQSSRYLVKRTGEKVFLECVQDMDHENMFWYRQDPGLGLRLIYFSYDVKMKEKGDIPEGYSVSREKKERFSLILESASTNQTSMYLCASSLTGVWDEQFFGPGTRLTVL.

The genes are TRBV7-8 and TRBJ2-5; D gene ambiguous. CDR3 length equals 14 residues. Germline CDR1 reads SGHVS; CDR2 reads FQNEAQ. V was trimmed by 1 base and J by 5 bases, leaving 11 bases between them. The CDR3 region has the DNA TGTGCCAGCAGCTTAGGCAACCAGAGGGAGACCCAGTACTTC. This codes for CASSLGNQRETQYF.

This chain joins TRBV30 and TRBJ2-5; TRBD2 might be the D (6 bases). This CDR3 has 11 residues. Trimming took off 5 bases at V and 3 bases at J, with 7 bases between the two ends. The V gene's germline CDR1 is GTSNPN and CDR2 SVGIG (reference sequence). The CDR3 reads CAWGRKETQYF. As DNA, the CDR3 is TGTGCCTGGGGGAGGAAAGAGACCCAGTACTTC.

In its sample, this clone was seen a few times. The V and J genes are TRBV29-1 and TRBJ2-7; a weak D match, TRBD1 (5 bases). The CDR3 length is 13 residues. Trimming pared 7 bases from V and 5 bases from J, leaving 18 bases between. The germline V gene has CDR1 SQVTM and CDR2 ANQGSEA. The CDR3 spells CSARRTKEDEQYF. As DNA, the CDR3 is TGCAGCGCCCGAAGGACAAAGGAAGACGAGCAGTACTTC.

J is TRBJ2-2 and V is TRBV5-1; 9 positions match TRBD1. V was pared by 4 bases and J by 7 bases, with 2 bases of the junction left unmatched. CDR1 SGHRS and CDR2 YFSETQ come from the germline V gene. This CDR3 has 13 residues. The CDR3 DNA is TGCGCCAGCAGCCGACAGGGGGACGGGGAGCTGTTTTTT. As protein: CASSRQGDGELFF.

The genes are TRBV30 and TRBJ2-5, with 8 bases identical to TRBD1. Trimming cost V 5 bases and J 1 base; bases outside gene matches: 3. This CDR3 comprises 13 residues. The germline gives CDR1 GTSNPN, CDR2 SVGIG (reference sequence). The CDR3 sequence is CAWGQGIQETQYF. The CDR3 DNA sequence: TGTGCCTGGGGACAGGGCATCCAAGAGACCCAGTACTTC.

The sample holds a few counts of this clone. The chain uses TRBV5-1 and TRBJ1-5, with D unresolved. The germline V gene has CDR1 SGHRS and CDR2 YFSETQ. This CDR3 comprises 13 residues. The V and J ends lost 0 bases and 5 bases respectively, with 6 bases between them. The CDR3 sequence is CASSLASDQPQHF. CDR3 nucleotides: TGCGCCAGCAGCTTGGCCTCGGATCAGCCCCAGCATTTT.

The genes are TRBV30 and TRBJ2-3; 7 bases align to TRBD2. The J segment lost 2 bases and the V segment lost 0 bases, leaving 5 bases of the junction unmatched. Germline V lookup: CDR1 GTSNPN, CDR2 SVGIG (reference sequence). This CDR3 spans 15 amino acids. CDR3 nucleotides: TGTGCCTGGAGTGTAGGCGGGAGTCACACAGATACGCAGTATTTT. It encodes CAWSVGGSHTDTQYF. Full variable domain (remainder filled in from reference TRBV30 and TRBJ2-3): SQTIHQWPATLVQPVGSPLSLECTVEGTSNPNLYWYRQAAGRGLQLLFYSVGIGQISSEVPQNLSASRPQDRQFILSSKKLLLSDSGFYLCAWSVGGSHTDTQYFGPGTRLTVL.

This clone has only a few counts. The J gene is TRBJ2-1, the V gene TRBV2; perhaps TRBD2 as D (6 bases). Germline-derived CDR1 and CDR2 are SNHLY and FYNNEI. The CDR3 loop spans 15 amino acids. The V end was cut by 5 bases, the J end by 6 bases, with 17 bases between. The CDR3 nucleotides read TGTGCCAGCAGTCCCGGGACTCTGTCGAGCAATGAGCAGTTCTTC. It yields the protein CASSPGTLSSNEQFF.

The V gene is TRBV23-1, the J gene TRBJ1-4; D gene unclear. TRBV23-1 is an open reading frame whose function is uncertain. V lost 3 bases and J lost 8, with 13 bases in between. The CDR3 is 14 residues long. DNA of the CDR3: TGCGCCAGCAGTCATCCTAGACCTGCCGAAAAACTGTTTTTT. Translating gives CASSHPRPAEKLFF.

In its sample, this clone was seen a few times. The J gene is TRBJ2-5, the V gene TRBV15; the match to TRBD1 covers 8 bases. Trimming removed 0 bases from V and 5 bases from J; junction bases left unmatched: 14. CDR3 length: 18 residues. The V gene's germline CDR1 is LNHNV and CDR2 YYDKDF (reference sequence). The CDR3 DNA follows: TGTGCCACCAGCAGAGAGCAGGGGGCGCGGCGGGTCGGGGAGACCCAGTACTTC. This translates into CATSREQGARRVGETQYF.

This rearrangement joins TRBV10-3 to TRBJ2-5; 8 bases align to TRBD1. The junction had 11 bases not matched to a gene; V was cut back by 3 bases and J by 5 bases. Germline values: CDR1 ENHRY, CDR2 SYGVKD. The CDR3 is 16 amino acids. CDR3: CAISDPDRDRQETQYF. The CDR3 region has the DNA TGTGCCATCAGTGACCCGGACAGGGACAGACAGGAGACCCAGTACTTC.

This clone was found a few times. The CDR3, as DNA: TGCGCCAGCAGCTATTATGGTGTAGCCAATGAGCAGTTCTTC. As protein: CASSYYGVANEQFF. This rearrangement joins TRBV5-1 to TRBJ2-1; D unclear. V lost 3 bases and J 6 bases, leaving 13 bases between the germline ends. The CDR3 loop spans 14 amino acids. CDR1 is SGHRS, CDR2 YFSETQ, per germline.

This chain joins TRBV13 and TRBJ2-7; 13 bases are shared with TRBD2. This CDR3 is built from 16 residues. The germline V gene has CDR1 PRHDT and CDR2 FYEKMQ (reference sequence). The V gene end was trimmed by 4 bases and the J gene end by 2 bases; junction bases not matched to a gene: 5. This chain's CDR3 is CASSSSGLAGTYEQYF. CDR3 DNA sequence: TGTGCCAGCAGCTCCTCGGGACTAGCGGGAACCTACGAGCAGTACTTC. Drawing the rest from reference TRBV13 and TRBJ2-7, the complete variable domain is AAGVIQSPRHLIKEKRETATLKCYPIPRHDTVYWYQQGPGQDPQFLISFYEKMQSDKGSIPDRFSAQQFSDYHSELNMSSLELGDSALYFCASSSSGLAGTYEQYFGPGTRLTVT.

This clone was found many times. V is TRBV7-2 and J is TRBJ2-7; a possible D gene is TRBD1 (6 bases). Germline assignment: CDR1 SGHTA and CDR2 FQGNSA. Trimming left V 5 bases short and J 2 bases short, with 16 bases between. The CDR3 consists of 15 residues. The CDR3, as DNA: TGTGCCAGCAGCCCAGGGGTCACCCCAACCTACGAGCAGTACTTC. It is translated as CASSPGVTPTYEQYF.

The V and J genes are TRBV7-9 and TRBJ2-1; 12 nucleotides line up with TRBD2. The CDR3 totals 17 residues. CDR1 is SEHNR and CDR2 is FQNEAQ in the germline V gene (reference sequence). V gave up 3 bases and J gave up 3 bases; unmatched junction bases: 6. Here the CDR3 reads CASSFTWTSGIYNEQFF. The CDR3 DNA is TGTGCCAGCAGCTTCACCTGGACTAGCGGGATCTACAATGAGCAGTTCTTC.

This clone has a handful of counts. The V call is TRBV10-3, the J call TRBJ2-2; 8 bases agree with TRBD2. Germline CDR1 and CDR2: ENHRY and SYGVKD. The CDR3 consists of 14 residues. The V and J ends lost 10 bases and 0 bases, in that order; junction bases with no gene match: 4. CDR3 DNA: TGTGCCACGCGGGGGGCCGCGAACACCGGGGAGCTGTTTTTT. Its translation is CATRGAANTGELFF.

This clone was seen a few times. The same CDR3 is also encoded by other DNA sequences in this sample. The J gene is TRBJ1-1, the V gene TRBV7-9, with D uncertain. From germline, CDR1 is SEHNR and CDR2 FQNEAQ (reference sequence). V dropped 5 bases and J dropped 3 bases, with 10 bases sitting between them. The CDR3 loop spans 13 amino acids. The CDR3 protein is CASSPSSHTEAFF. The CDR3 region has the DNA TGTGCCAGCAGCCCTTCCAGTCACACTGAAGCTTTCTTT.

This chain uses TRBV11-2 with TRBJ1-5; TRBD1 agrees at 7 bases. CDR3 length: 14 residues. The V and J ends lost 4 bases and 2 bases, in that order; junction bases with no gene match: 2. Germline-derived CDR1 and CDR2 are SGHAT and FQNNGV. In nucleotides, the CDR3 is TGTGCCAGCAGCTCGCAGGGGGGCAATCAGCCCCAGCATTTT. Encoded protein: CASSSQGGNQPQHF. The full variable domain, its missing parts supplied by reference TRBV11-2 and TRBJ1-5, is EAGVAQSPRYKIIEKRQSVAFWCNPISGHATLYWYQQILGQGPKLLIQFQNNGVVDDSQLPKDRFSAERLKGVDSTLKIQPAKLEDSAVYLCASSSQGGNQPQHFGDGTRLSIL.

This clone was observed a handful of times. The chain couples TRBV28 to TRBJ2-2; a weak D match, TRBD1 (6 bases). Trimming removed 8 bases from V and 0 bases from J, with 16 bases in between. CDR1 is MDHEN, CDR2 SYDVKM, per germline. CDR3 length: 16 amino acids. The DNA for the CDR3 is TGTGCCAGCTCATTGACAGGCCCCCCGAACACCGGGGAGCTGTTTTTT. Its translation is CASSLTGPPNTGELFF.

The rearrangement links TRBV5-1 to TRBJ2-1, with 7 nucleotides matching TRBD1. The junction had 4 bases not matched to a gene; V was cut back by 4 bases and J by 3 bases. The V gene's germline CDR1 is SGHRS and CDR2 YFSETQ. The CDR3 runs 14 residues. CDR3 bases: TGCGCCAGCAGCGGGGGACAGAACTACAATGAGCAGTTCTTC. This gives the protein CASSGGQNYNEQFF.